This T cell receptor beta chain appears in the sequencing data of a study of CD8 T cells in ankylosing spondylitis. TCRdb analysed the 5' RACE reads with MiXCR anew, one entry per CDR3 protein. The sample consists of about 160,000 distinct CDR3 sequences, approximately 9% of them appearing once. This clonotype came up a few times. No antigen is known for it. The CDR3 has 14 amino acids. In germline, CDR1 is LNHDA, CDR2 SQIVND (reference sequence). J gave up 5 bases and V 7 bases, and 4 bases lay outside the gene matches. Study results and caveats: Disease-associated clones were CD8+ and fairly uncommon in peripheral blood. The study identified a TCR beta motif of fewer than 10 highly homologous variants that appeared characteristic of ankylosing spondylitis blood.

V gene TRBV19 combines with J gene TRBJ2-2; 10 positions agree with TRBD1. This sequence was found in a female donor with ankylosing spondylitis or in good health (not recorded which). Sequencing was done on a sample of blood, either unsorted or a sorted T cell fraction (not recorded which). For the CDR3, the DNA is TGTGCCAGTACTGGGACAGGGGAAACCGGGGAGCTGTTTTTT. It codes for CASTGTGETGELFF.